This TCR beta chain was identified in a study of identical twins. Study-level points and caveats: Excess sharing by twins proved weaker in beta out-of-frame sequences.

With respect to this clonotype: Its cognate antigen is unknown.

Germline CDR1 reads SGHDT; CDR2 reads YYEEEE. The V and J ends lost 4 bases and 2 bases respectively, with 16 bases between them. The CDR3 length is 15 residues. Each CDR3 protein gets one entry after TCRdb re-called the 5' RACE reads with MiXCR. The table has about 660,000 distinct CDR3 sequences, 8.5% to 9% seen once. Healthy Caucasians provided all donations. These sequences were also reported in another study, on yellow fever vaccine responses in identical twins.

The source of this sequence is a young woman in good health. This chain uses TRBV5-6 with TRBJ2-7, with D perhaps matching TRBD1 or TRBD2 (5 bases each). What was sequenced was PBMCs. For the CDR3, the DNA is TGTGCCAGCAGCCCCGGGACCTGCGCCACCTACGAGCAGTACTTC. Translation: CASSPGTCATYEQYF.